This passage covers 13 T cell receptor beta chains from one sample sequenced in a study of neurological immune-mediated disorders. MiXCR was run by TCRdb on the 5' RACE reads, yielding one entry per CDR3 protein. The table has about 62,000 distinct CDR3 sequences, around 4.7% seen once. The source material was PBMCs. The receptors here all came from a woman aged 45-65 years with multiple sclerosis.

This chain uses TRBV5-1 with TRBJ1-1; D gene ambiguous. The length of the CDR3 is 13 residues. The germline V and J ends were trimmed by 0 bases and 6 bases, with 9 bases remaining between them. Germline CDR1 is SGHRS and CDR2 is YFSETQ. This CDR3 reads CASSLGTAAEAFF. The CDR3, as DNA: TGCGCCAGCAGCTTGGGTACGGCGGCTGAAGCTTTCTTT.

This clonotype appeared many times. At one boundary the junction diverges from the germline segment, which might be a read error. The CDR3 DNA reads as TGTGCTAGCAGCCCCGGACAGAATGGCTACACCTTC. This gives the protein CASSPGQNGYTF. The rearrangement joins TRBV7-7 to TRBJ1-2, with D possibly being TRBD1 (6 bases). This CDR3 has 12 residues. CDR1 is SSHAT, CDR2 FNYEAQ, per germline (reference sequence).

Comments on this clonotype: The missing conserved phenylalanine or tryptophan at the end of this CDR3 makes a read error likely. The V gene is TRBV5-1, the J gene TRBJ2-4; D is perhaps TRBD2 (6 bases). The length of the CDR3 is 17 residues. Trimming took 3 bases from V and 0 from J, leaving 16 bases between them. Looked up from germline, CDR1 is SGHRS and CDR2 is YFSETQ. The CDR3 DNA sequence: TGCGCCAGCAGCTCTGGAGGGATTGGAGTAGCCAAAAACATTCAGTACTGC. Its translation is CASSSGGIGVAKNIQYC.

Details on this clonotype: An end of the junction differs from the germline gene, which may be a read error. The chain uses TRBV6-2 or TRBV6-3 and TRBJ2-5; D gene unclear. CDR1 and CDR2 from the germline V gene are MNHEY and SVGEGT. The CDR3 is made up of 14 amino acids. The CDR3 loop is CASSYSAILETQYF. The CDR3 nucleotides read TGTGCCAGTAGTTACAGCGCTATACTGGAGACCCAGTACTTC.

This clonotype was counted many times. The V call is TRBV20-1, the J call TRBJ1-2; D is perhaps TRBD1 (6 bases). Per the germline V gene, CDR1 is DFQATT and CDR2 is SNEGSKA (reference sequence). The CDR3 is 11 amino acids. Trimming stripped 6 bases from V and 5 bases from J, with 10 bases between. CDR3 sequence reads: CSATGQYGYTF. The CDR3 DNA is TGCAGTGCCACCGGACAGTATGGCTACACCTTC.

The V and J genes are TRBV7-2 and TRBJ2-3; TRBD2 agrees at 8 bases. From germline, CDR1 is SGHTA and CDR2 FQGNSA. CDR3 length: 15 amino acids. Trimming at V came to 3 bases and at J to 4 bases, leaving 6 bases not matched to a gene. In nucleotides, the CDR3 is TGTGCCAGCAGCTTCCTCGGGGGGGCCCCAGATACGCAGTATTTT. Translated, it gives CASSFLGGAPDTQYF.

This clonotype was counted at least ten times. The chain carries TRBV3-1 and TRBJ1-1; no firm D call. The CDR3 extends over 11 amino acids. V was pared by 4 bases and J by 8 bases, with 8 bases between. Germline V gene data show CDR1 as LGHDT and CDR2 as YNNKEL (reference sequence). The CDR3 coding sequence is TGTGCCAGCAGCCTCGAGACAGAAGCTTTCTTT. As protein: CASSLETEAFF.

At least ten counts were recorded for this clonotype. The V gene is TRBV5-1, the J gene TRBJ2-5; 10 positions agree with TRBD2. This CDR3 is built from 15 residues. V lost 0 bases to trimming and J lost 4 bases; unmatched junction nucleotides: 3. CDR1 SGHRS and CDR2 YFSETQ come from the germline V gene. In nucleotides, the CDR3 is TGCGCCAGCAGCTTGGAGGCTAGCGGGGGAGAGACCCAGTACTTC. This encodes CASSLEASGGETQYF.

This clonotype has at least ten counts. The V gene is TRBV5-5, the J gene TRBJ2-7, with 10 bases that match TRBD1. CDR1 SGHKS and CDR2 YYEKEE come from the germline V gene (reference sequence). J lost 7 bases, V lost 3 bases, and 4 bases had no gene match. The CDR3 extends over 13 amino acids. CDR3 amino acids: CASSYGQGDEQYV. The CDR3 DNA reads TGTGCCAGCAGCTACGGACAGGGGGATGAGCAGTACGTC.

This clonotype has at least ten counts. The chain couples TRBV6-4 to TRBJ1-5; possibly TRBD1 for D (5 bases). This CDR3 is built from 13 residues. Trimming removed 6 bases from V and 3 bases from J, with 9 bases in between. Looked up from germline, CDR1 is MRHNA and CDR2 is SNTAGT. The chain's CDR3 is CASSQGTNQPQHF. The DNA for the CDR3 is TGTGCCAGCAGCCAGGGAACCAATCAGCCCCAGCATTTT.

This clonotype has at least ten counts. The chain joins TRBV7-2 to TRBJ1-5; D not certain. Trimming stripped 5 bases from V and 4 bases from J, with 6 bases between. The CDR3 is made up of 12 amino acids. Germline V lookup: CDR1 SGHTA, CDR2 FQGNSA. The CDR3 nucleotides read TGTGCCAGCAGCCGACCGAATCAGCCCCAGCATTTT. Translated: CASSRPNQPQHF. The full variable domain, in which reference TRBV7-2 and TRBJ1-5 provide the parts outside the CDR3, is GAGVSQSPSNKVTEKGKDVELRCDPISGHTALYWYRQSLGQGLEFLIYFQGNSAPDKSGLPSDRFSAERTGGSVSTLTIQRTQQEDSAVYLCASSRPNQPQHFGDGTRLSIL.

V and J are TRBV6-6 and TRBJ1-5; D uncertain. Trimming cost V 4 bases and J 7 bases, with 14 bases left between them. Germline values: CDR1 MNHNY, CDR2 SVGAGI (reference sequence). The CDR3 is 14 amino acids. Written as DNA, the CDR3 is TGTGCCAGCAGTTTTGCGGCAACGGGACAGCCCCAGCATTTT. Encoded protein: CASSFAATGQPQHF.

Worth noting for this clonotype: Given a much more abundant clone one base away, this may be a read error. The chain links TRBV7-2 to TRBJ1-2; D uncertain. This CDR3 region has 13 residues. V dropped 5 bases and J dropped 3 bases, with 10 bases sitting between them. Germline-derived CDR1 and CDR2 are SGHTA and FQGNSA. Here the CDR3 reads CASSRERDYGYTF. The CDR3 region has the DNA TGTGCCAGCAGCCGGGAAAGGGACTATGGCTACACCTTC.